Detailed here is one T cell receptor beta chain. The sample holds other DNA sequences that translate to the same CDR3. This sample stems from a study of blood T cell repertoires in COVID-19. Study context: The samples span acute and convalescent COVID-19 from the United States, Italy and Spain. From T cells, B-cell-depleted T cells, or PBMCs came the material, which was cDNA or gDNA.

Cohort allocation depended upon clinical history that participants reported. Two negative PCRs, clearance, or symptom resolution had been documented for recovered Cohort 3 donors. V was cut by 4 bases and J by 3 bases, with 3 bases left in between. Germline V gene sequence: CDR1 MDHEN, CDR2 SYDVKM. The CDR3 has 11 residues. Data came from immunoSEQ multiplex PCR; TCRdb stores just in-frame clones and leaves some out. This sample yields more than 250,000 clones, of which more than 90% are seen a single time; roughly 20% belongs to the top ten. The V gene is TRBV28, the J gene TRBJ1-1; D remains ambiguous. The specimen sequenced was PBMCs or T cells enriched from blood (not recorded which). The TCR was taken from a woman in her 30s who had recovered from COVID-19. CDR3 in DNA: TGTGCCAGCAGTTCTGACACTGAAGCTTTCTTT. It is translated as CASSSDTEAFF.